This paragraph covers one T cell receptor (beta chain) sequence. The data were produced by immunoSEQ multiplex PCR, yet TCRdb's version contains in-frame clones alone and is incomplete. The table has 70,000 to 95,000 clones, approximately 95% seen once. The record originates from a study of T cell changes during pregnancy in multiple sclerosis. The CDR3 has 14 amino acids. J was trimmed by 6 bases and V by 5 bases; bases with no gene match: 4. Germline V lookup: CDR1 SEHNR, CDR2 FQNEAQ (reference sequence). This receptor was identified in a female donor in good health, enrolled as a control in a pregnancy study. The source material was peripheral blood, sampled after pregnancy. This sequence joins TRBV7-9 and TRBJ2-1, with 10 nucleotides matching TRBD1. For the CDR3, the DNA is TGTGCCAGCAGCACCCGGGACAGGGGCAATGAGCAGTTCTTC. Its translation: CASSTRDRGNEQFF.